One sample yielded the 2 T cell receptor beta chains listed below, sequenced in a study of blood T cell repertoires in COVID-19. Assay used: immunoSEQ multiplex PCR; TCRdb lists only in-frame clones, some missing. This sample has about 180,000 clones, with around 88% found just once. Sequencing was carried out using PBMCs or T cells enriched from blood (not recorded which). All receptors derive from a woman aged 30 to 39 who had recovered from COVID-19.

The CDR3 is CASSSTGTRSEQYF. Here the CDR3 DNA reads TGTGCCAGCAGTTCCACCGGGACTAGGTCCGAGCAGTACTTC. V usage is TRBV28 and J usage is TRBJ2-7, with TRBD2 identical over 8 bases. The V and J ends lost 4 bases and 6 bases, in that order; junction bases with no gene match: 8. The CDR3 consists of 14 residues. In germline, CDR1 is MDHEN, CDR2 SYDVKM.

This chain joins TRBV11-3 and TRBJ2-7, with D perhaps matching TRBD1 (5 bases). Per germline, CDR1 SGHNT and CDR2 YENEEA. The V end lost 5 bases, the J end lost 3 bases, and 8 bases lay between the germline ends. CDR3 length: 12 amino acids. In nucleotides, the CDR3 is TGTGCCAGCAGCGCCGACAGCTACGAGCAGTACTTC. It specifies CASSADSYEQYF.